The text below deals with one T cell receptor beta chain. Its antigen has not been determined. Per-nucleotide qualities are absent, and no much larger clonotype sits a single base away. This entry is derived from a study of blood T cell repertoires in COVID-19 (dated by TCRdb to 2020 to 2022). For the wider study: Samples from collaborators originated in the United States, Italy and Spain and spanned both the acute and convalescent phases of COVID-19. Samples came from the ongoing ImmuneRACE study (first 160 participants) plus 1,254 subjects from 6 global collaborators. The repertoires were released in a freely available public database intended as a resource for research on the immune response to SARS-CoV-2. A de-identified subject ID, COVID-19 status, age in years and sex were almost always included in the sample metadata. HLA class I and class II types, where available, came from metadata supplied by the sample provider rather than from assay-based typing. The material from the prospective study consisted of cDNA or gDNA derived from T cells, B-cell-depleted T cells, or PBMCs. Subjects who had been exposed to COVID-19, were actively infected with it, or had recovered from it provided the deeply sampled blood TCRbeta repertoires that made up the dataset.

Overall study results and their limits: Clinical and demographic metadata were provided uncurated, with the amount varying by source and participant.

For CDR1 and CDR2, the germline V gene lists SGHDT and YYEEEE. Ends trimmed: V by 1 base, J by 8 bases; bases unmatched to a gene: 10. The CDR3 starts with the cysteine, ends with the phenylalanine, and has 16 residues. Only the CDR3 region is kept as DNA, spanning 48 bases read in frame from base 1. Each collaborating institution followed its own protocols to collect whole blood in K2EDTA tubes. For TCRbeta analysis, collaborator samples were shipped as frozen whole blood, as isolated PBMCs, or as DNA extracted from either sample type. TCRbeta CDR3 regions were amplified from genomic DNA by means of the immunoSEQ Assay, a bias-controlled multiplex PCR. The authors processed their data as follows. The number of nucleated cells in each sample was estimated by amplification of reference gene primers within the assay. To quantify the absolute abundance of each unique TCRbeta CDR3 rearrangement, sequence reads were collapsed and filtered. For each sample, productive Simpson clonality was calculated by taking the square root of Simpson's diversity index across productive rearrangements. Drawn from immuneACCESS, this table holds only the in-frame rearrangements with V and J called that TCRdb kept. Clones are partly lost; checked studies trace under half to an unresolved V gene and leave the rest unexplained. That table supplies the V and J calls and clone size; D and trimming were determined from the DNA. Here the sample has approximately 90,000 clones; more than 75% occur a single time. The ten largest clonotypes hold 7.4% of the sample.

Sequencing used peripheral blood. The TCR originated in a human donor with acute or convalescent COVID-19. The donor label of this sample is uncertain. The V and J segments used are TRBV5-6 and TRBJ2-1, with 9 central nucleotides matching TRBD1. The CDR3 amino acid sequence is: CASSLSIRDRVHEQFF. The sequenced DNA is TGTGCCAGCAGCTTGAGTATCCGGGACAGGGTTCATGAGCAGTTCTTC. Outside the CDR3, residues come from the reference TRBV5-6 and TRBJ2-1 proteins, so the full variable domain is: DAGVTQSPTHLIKTRGQQVTLRCSPKSGHDTVSWYQQALGQGPQFIFQYYEEEERQRGNFPDRFSGHQFPNYSSELNVNALLLGDSALYLCASSLSIRDRVHEQFFGPGTRLTVL.